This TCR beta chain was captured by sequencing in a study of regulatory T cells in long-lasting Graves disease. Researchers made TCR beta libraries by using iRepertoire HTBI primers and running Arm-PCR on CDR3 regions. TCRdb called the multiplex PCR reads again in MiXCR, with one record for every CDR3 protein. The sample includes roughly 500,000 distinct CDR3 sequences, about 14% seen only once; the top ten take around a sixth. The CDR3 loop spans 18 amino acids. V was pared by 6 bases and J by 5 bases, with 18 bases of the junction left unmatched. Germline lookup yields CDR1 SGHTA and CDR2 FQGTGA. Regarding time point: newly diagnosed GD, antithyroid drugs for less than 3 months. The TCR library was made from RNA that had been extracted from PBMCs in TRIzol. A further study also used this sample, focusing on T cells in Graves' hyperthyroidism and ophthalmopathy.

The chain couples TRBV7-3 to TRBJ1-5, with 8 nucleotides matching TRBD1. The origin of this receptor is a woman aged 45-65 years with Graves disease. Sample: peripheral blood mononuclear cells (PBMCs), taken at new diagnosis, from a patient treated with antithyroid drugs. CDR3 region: CASSIGPGQGKIDQPQHF. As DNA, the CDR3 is TGTGCCAGCAGTATCGGCCCCGGACAGGGTAAAATCGATCAGCCCCAGCATTTT.